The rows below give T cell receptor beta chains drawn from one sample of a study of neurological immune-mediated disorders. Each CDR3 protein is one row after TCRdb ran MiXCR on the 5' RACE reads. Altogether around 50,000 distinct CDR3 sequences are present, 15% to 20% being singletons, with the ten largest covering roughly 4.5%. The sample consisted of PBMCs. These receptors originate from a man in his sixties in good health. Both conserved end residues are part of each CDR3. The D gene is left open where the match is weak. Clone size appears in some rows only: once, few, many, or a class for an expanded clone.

CDR3 DNA: TGCGCCAGCAGCTCATCGGGACTAGAGTCCTACGAGCAGTACTTC; CDR3 protein: CASSSSGLESYEQYF; J gene: TRBJ2-7; V gene: TRBV5-1; clone size: few; D gene: TRBD2
CDR3 DNA: TGTGCCACCAGTGCCCAGACGCACTCGGGTACGCAGTATTTT; CDR3 protein: CATSAQTHSGTQYF; J gene: TRBJ2-3; V gene: TRBV24-1; clone size: many; D gene: NA
CDR3 DNA: TGTGCCAGCAGTTCCCCCCCCGACAGCTCCTACGAGCAGTACTTC; CDR3 protein: CASSSPPDSSYEQYF; J gene: TRBJ2-7; V gene: TRBV6-6; clone size: many; D gene: NA
CDR3 DNA: TGCAGTGCTAGGGGGGGAGCCCGGGATCAGCCCCAGCATTTT; CDR3 protein: CSARGGARDQPQHF; J gene: TRBJ1-5; V gene: TRBV20-1; clone size: many; D gene: NA
CDR3 DNA: TGTGCCAGCAGCCAAGTTGAGGATACGCAGTATTTT; CDR3 protein: CASSQVEDTQYF; J gene: TRBJ2-3; V gene: TRBV3-1; clone size: many; D gene: NA
CDR3 DNA: TGTGCCAGCAGCCCCCGCCGACTAGCGGGAGGGGGTGAGCAGTTCTTC; CDR3 protein: CASSPRRLAGGGEQFF; J gene: TRBJ2-1; V gene: TRBV7-9; clone size: many; D gene: TRBD2
CDR3 DNA: TGTGCCAGCAGTTACGAGGTCTCCTACAATGAGCAGTTCTTC; CDR3 protein: CASSYEVSYNEQFF; J gene: TRBJ2-1; V gene: TRBV6-5; clone size: many; D gene: NA
CDR3 DNA: TGTGCTAGCAGCCCAGGACAGGGGGCAGGAAACACCATATATTTT; CDR3 protein: CASSPGQGAGNTIYF; J gene: TRBJ1-3; V gene: TRBV7-7; clone size: many; D gene: TRBD1
CDR3 DNA: TGTGCCAGCAGTCCGCCATTACATATACTCAGAAGCTACACCTTC; CDR3 protein: CASSPPLHILRSYTF; J gene: TRBJ1-2; V gene: TRBV6-5; clone size: many; D gene: NA
CDR3 DNA: TGCAGTGCCCGGGGCGCTAGTGAGTTCTACAATGAGCAGTTCTTC; CDR3 protein: CSARGASEFYNEQFF; J gene: TRBJ2-1; V gene: TRBV20-1; clone size: many; D gene: NA
CDR3 DNA: TGTGCCAGCAGCTTAGTGGTGGTACGGCGGGGGACGGGGACCGGGGAGCTGTTTTTT; CDR3 protein: CASSLVVVRRGTGTGELFF; J gene: TRBJ2-2; V gene: TRBV7-9; clone size: few; D gene: TRBD2
CDR3 DNA: TGTGCCAGCAGCTTAGGACTAGCGGGGACCGGACAAGATACGCAGTATTTT; CDR3 protein: CASSLGLAGTGQDTQYF; J gene: TRBJ2-3; V gene: TRBV7-2; clone size: many; D gene: TRBD2
CDR3 DNA: TGTGCCAGCAGCTTGGGCAGCCAAGAGACCCAGTACTTC; CDR3 protein: CASSLGSQETQYF; J gene: TRBJ2-5; V gene: TRBV11-3; clone size: few; D gene: NA
CDR3 DNA: TGTGCCACCAGCGGAGAGCGGAGCCAAGAGACCCAGTACTTC; CDR3 protein: CATSGERSQETQYF; J gene: TRBJ2-5; V gene: TRBV15; clone size: medium-sized; D gene: NA
CDR3 DNA: TGTGCCAGCAGCCAGCAGGGACCTCACAATGAGCAGTTCTTC; CDR3 protein: CASSQQGPHNEQFF; J gene: TRBJ2-1; V gene: TRBV3-1; clone size: many; D gene: NA
CDR3 DNA: TGCAGCGTTGGGGGGGTGGGCTCCTACGAGCAGTACTTC; CDR3 protein: CSVGGVGSYEQYF; J gene: TRBJ2-7; V gene: TRBV29-1; clone size: many; D gene: NA
CDR3 DNA: TGTGCCAGCAGCCGGGACGGGTACAATGAGCAGTTCTTC; CDR3 protein: CASSRDGYNEQFF; J gene: TRBJ2-1; V gene: TRBV7-6; clone size: NA; D gene: NA
CDR3 DNA: TGTGCCATCGGCACGGGCGGGGGCTACACCTTC; CDR3 protein: CAIGTGGGYTF; J gene: TRBJ1-2; V gene: TRBV10-3; clone size: many; D gene: NA
CDR3 DNA: TGTGCCAGCAGCTTAACTGGACTAGCGGGAGGTGAGCAGTACTTC; CDR3 protein: CASSLTGLAGGEQYF; J gene: TRBJ2-7; V gene: TRBV7-2; clone size: many; D gene: TRBD2
CDR3 DNA: TGCGCCAGCAGCTACTTAAGCGGGAGGAGTACAGATACGCAGTATTTT; CDR3 protein: CASSYLSGRSTDTQYF; J gene: TRBJ2-3; V gene: TRBV5-1; clone size: many; D gene: TRBD2
CDR3 DNA: TGTGCCAGCAGTTCCAGAACCGGGACAGGGTATTCTGAAGCTTTCTTT; CDR3 protein: CASSSRTGTGYSEAFF; J gene: TRBJ1-1; V gene: TRBV6-5; clone size: NA; D gene: TRBD1
CDR3 DNA: TGCGCCAGCAGTTATGGACTAGCGGGAGCCGGGGAGCTGTTTTTT; CDR3 protein: CASSYGLAGAGELFF; J gene: TRBJ2-2; V gene: TRBV5-1; clone size: few; D gene: TRBD2
CDR3 DNA: TGCAGCGTTGAAGCGTCAGGGTTCACAGATACGCAGTATTTT; CDR3 protein: CSVEASGFTDTQYF; J gene: TRBJ2-3; V gene: TRBV29-1; clone size: many; D gene: NA
CDR3 DNA: TGTGCCAGCGCGGGGGGGGTTTACAATGAGCAGTTCTTC; CDR3 protein: CASAGGVYNEQFF; J gene: TRBJ2-1; V gene: TRBV27; clone size: many; D gene: TRBD2
CDR3 DNA: TGTGCCAGCTCACCAGGGGGCGACTATGGCTACACCTTC; CDR3 protein: CASSPGGDYGYTF; J gene: TRBJ1-2; V gene: TRBV18; clone size: NA; D gene: NA
CDR3 DNA: TGTGCCATCAGAGGGACTAGCGGGCATGTTGAGCAGTTCTTC; CDR3 protein: CAIRGTSGHVEQFF; J gene: TRBJ2-1; V gene: TRBV10-3; clone size: NA; D gene: TRBD2
CDR3 DNA: TGTGCCAGCAGCCCCATTACCGGGGGTTTAGGGGAGACCCAGTACTTC; CDR3 protein: CASSPITGGLGETQYF; J gene: TRBJ2-5; V gene: TRBV11-2; clone size: many; D gene: NA
CDR3 DNA: TGTGCCAGCAGCCTAATCGCCGGGACCACAAACACCGGGGAGCTGTTTTTT; CDR3 protein: CASSLIAGTTNTGELFF; J gene: TRBJ2-2; V gene: TRBV12-3/TRBV12-4; clone size: many; D gene: NA
CDR3 DNA: TGCGCCAGCAGCTTGAGACTAGCGGAGAACACCGGGGAGCTGTTTTTT; CDR3 protein: CASSLRLAENTGELFF; J gene: TRBJ2-2; V gene: TRBV5-1; clone size: NA; D gene: TRBD2
CDR3 DNA: TGCGCCAGCACCTCTCGGGGACTCATTAATGAAAAACTGTTTTTT; CDR3 protein: CASTSRGLINEKLFF; J gene: TRBJ1-4; V gene: TRBV5-1; clone size: many; D gene: NA
CDR3 DNA: TGTGCCAGCAGTAGGAACAGGGCGGAGGAGACCCAGTACTTC; CDR3 protein: CASSRNRAEETQYF; J gene: TRBJ2-5; V gene: TRBV5-5; clone size: many; D gene: NA
CDR3 DNA: TGTGCCAGCAGGGCGGGACTAGCGGGAGTCGGGGAGCTGTTTTTT; CDR3 protein: CASRAGLAGVGELFF; J gene: TRBJ2-2; V gene: TRBV7-3; clone size: many; D gene: TRBD2
CDR3 DNA: TGCAGCGTTCAGGGGAGTCAAGAGACCCAGTACTTC; CDR3 protein: CSVQGSQETQYF; J gene: TRBJ2-5; V gene: TRBV29-1; clone size: NA; D gene: NA
CDR3 DNA: TGTGCCAGCAACGGACCGGCGAACACTGAAGCTTTCTTT; CDR3 protein: CASNGPANTEAFF; J gene: TRBJ1-1; V gene: TRBV6-6; clone size: many; D gene: NA
CDR3 DNA: TGCGCCAGCAGCTTGGTTGGGGGAGGGTCCTACGAGCAGTACTTC; CDR3 protein: CASSLVGGGSYEQYF; J gene: TRBJ2-7; V gene: TRBV5-1; clone size: many; D gene: TRBD2
CDR3 DNA: TGTGCCAGCAGCCCCGGTGGACCGAGCACAGATACGCAGTATTTT; CDR3 protein: CASSPGGPSTDTQYF; J gene: TRBJ2-3; V gene: TRBV7-9; clone size: many; D gene: NA
CDR3 DNA: TGTGCCAGCAGTTACTGGGGACAGGAGGCTGGGGCCAACGTCCTGACTTTC; CDR3 protein: CASSYWGQEAGANVLTF; J gene: TRBJ2-6; V gene: TRBV6-5; clone size: many; D gene: TRBD1
CDR3 DNA: TGTGCCAGCAGTTACTCGATCTCGGCGGGAGGGCTAGAGCAGTTCTTC; CDR3 protein: CASSYSISAGGLEQFF; J gene: TRBJ2-1; V gene: TRBV6-2/TRBV6-3; clone size: many; D gene: TRBD2
CDR3 DNA: TGTGCCAGTATTGGGACAGGAGACATTCAGTACTTC; CDR3 protein: CASIGTGDIQYF; J gene: TRBJ2-4; V gene: TRBV19; clone size: few; D gene: TRBD1
CDR3 DNA: TGCAGCGTGTACCCTCCAAGGGGCGGGAGAACAGATACGCAGTATTTT; CDR3 protein: CSVYPPRGGRTDTQYF; J gene: TRBJ2-3; V gene: TRBV29-1; clone size: many; D gene: TRBD2
CDR3 DNA: TGTGCCAGCGGGGAGCAGTTCTTC; CDR3 protein: CASGEQFF; J gene: TRBJ2-1; V gene: TRBV28; clone size: NA; D gene: NA
CDR3 DNA: TGTGCCAGCTCAGGGGCGGCGGTCTACAATGAGCAGTTCTTC; CDR3 protein: CASSGAAVYNEQFF; J gene: TRBJ2-1; V gene: TRBV18; clone size: few; D gene: NA
CDR3 DNA: TGCAGTGCTAGAAGGGGACCGCCCTTGGACGAGCAGTACTTC; CDR3 protein: CSARRGPPLDEQYF; J gene: TRBJ2-7; V gene: TRBV20-1; clone size: many; D gene: NA
CDR3 DNA: TGTGCCATCAGTGAGGGGACCGGTACCTACGAGCAGTACTTC; CDR3 protein: CAISEGTGTYEQYF; J gene: TRBJ2-7; V gene: TRBV10-3; clone size: medium-sized; D gene: NA
CDR3 DNA: TGTGCCAGCAGCCAGAGGACAGCGACTAACTATGGCTACACCTTC; CDR3 protein: CASSQRTATNYGYTF; J gene: TRBJ1-2; V gene: TRBV7-2; clone size: many; D gene: NA
CDR3 DNA: TGCAGTGCTAGAGCCCGGGGCGAATGGGTTTCACCCCTCCACTTT; CDR3 protein: CSARARGEWVSPLHF; J gene: TRBJ1-6; V gene: TRBV20-1; clone size: many; D gene: NA
CDR3 DNA: TGCGCCAGCAGCTCACGGACATCGGGGCGAGGGTACGAGCAGTACTTC; CDR3 protein: CASSSRTSGRGYEQYF; J gene: TRBJ2-7; V gene: TRBV5-1; clone size: many; D gene: NA
CDR3 DNA: TGCAGTGTCCGACCCCCTTCAAACTCTGGAAACACCATATATTTT; CDR3 protein: CSVRPPSNSGNTIYF; J gene: TRBJ1-3; V gene: TRBV20-1; clone size: many; D gene: NA
CDR3 DNA: TGTGCCAGCAGCTTAGGTGGTGCGGGGGTACTGAACAATGAGCAGTTCTTC; CDR3 protein: CASSLGGAGVLNNEQFF; J gene: TRBJ2-1; V gene: TRBV11-3; clone size: few; D gene: TRBD2
CDR3 DNA: TGTGCCAGCACCGATCGGGGAACACCCTACGAGCAGTACTTC; CDR3 protein: CASTDRGTPYEQYF; J gene: TRBJ2-7; V gene: TRBV27; clone size: many; D gene: NA
CDR3 DNA: TGCAGTGCTTGGCCAGGAGGGATACAGCCCCAGCATTTT; CDR3 protein: CSAWPGGIQPQHF; J gene: TRBJ1-5; V gene: TRBV20-1; clone size: few; D gene: NA
CDR3 DNA: TGTGCCAGCTCACTCGCGGGCCCGCCTATCAATAATTCACCCCTCCACTTT; CDR3 protein: CASSLAGPPINNSPLHF; J gene: TRBJ1-6; V gene: TRBV18; clone size: few; D gene: NA
CDR3 DNA: TGTGCCAGCAGCAACGACAGGCTCTACGCGCAGTACTTC; CDR3 protein: CASSNDRLYAQYF; J gene: TRBJ2-7; V gene: TRBV12-3/TRBV12-4; clone size: many; D gene: NA
CDR3 DNA: TGCAGCGTTGAAGAGGGGAGCGGGTGGGGCGGGGAGCTGTTTTTT; CDR3 protein: CSVEEGSGWGGELFF; J gene: TRBJ2-2; V gene: TRBV29-1; clone size: NA; D gene: NA
CDR3 DNA: TGTACCAGCAGCCGTTTCCAAGGGCAGTACTTC; CDR3 protein: CTSSRFQGQYF; J gene: TRBJ2-7; V gene: TRBV28; clone size: NA; D gene: NA
CDR3 DNA: TGTGCCAGCAGCGTAGTAGCGGGGGCACAAGAGACCCAGTACTTC; CDR3 protein: CASSVVAGAQETQYF; J gene: TRBJ2-5; V gene: TRBV9; clone size: NA; D gene: TRBD2
CDR3 DNA: TGTGCCAGCAGTTTAATTGGGGAAAAGACCCAGTACTTC; CDR3 protein: CASSLIGEKTQYF; J gene: TRBJ2-5; V gene: TRBV12-3/TRBV12-4; clone size: many; D gene: NA